Here is one T cell receptor (beta chain) with its context. Its antigen is not identified. This CDR3 has 13 amino acids. V lost 2 bases and J lost 8, with 12 bases in between. From germline, CDR1 is MNHEY and CDR2 SVGEGT. This specimen belongs to a study of post-analysis software for immune sequencing data. About the study: Several disease courses (relapsing-remitting, secondary progressive and progressive-relapsing) of multiple sclerosis were included. Findings of the study overall: When compared against controls, multiple sclerosis patients showed significantly lower normalized Chao1 diversity. Samples made in the same batch grouped tightly together by F measure. The study found TRBV5-6, TRBV5-1 and TRBV20-1 among five TRBV segments more frequent in patients than controls.

TCR beta cDNA libraries had unique molecular identifiers. T cells numbering roughly 1 to 10 million yielded cDNA molecules that totaled some 500,000. TCRdb reanalysed the PCR reads using MiXCR and keeps one entry per CDR3 protein. The data show fewer than 850,000 distinct CDR3 sequences, with less than 35% seen just once and under 0.7% held by the top ten. The chain carries TRBV6-2 or TRBV6-3 and TRBJ1-2; D is ambiguous. The sequence derives from a girl under 18 with multiple sclerosis. Sequences were obtained from blood. The CDR3 protein is CASSYVLREGYTF. The CDR3 DNA follows: TGTGCCAGCAGTTACGTTCTCCGTGAGGGCTACACCTTC.